The rows below give T cell receptor beta chains drawn from one sample of a study of T-cell memory formation after mild COVID-19. TCRdb reprocessed the 5' RACE reads via MiXCR and lists one record per CDR3 protein. The sample records approximately 190,000 distinct CDR3 sequences, roughly 18% being singletons. Sample: PBMCs or a T cell subset sorted from them (not recorded which). The receptor source for this set is an adult woman who had mild COVID-19 (a few samples of this study predate the infection). Cell type and time point are not known. The CDR3 runs from the conserved cysteine through the conserved F or W.

v_call cdr3_aa
TRBV5-1 CASTTGGGTDTQYF
TRBV5-6 CASSLRTGELKYF
TRBV29-1 CSVGHSANTGELFF
TRBV6-6 CASDVAGGKETQYF
TRBV20-1 CSAPTSSGRGEQFF
TRBV5-5 CASSLEKGGGDQPQHF
TRBV24-1 CATSDATVQRAQYF
TRBV24-1 CATSDAGLAGRTDTQYF
TRBV5-1 CASSLEPGQGYEQYF
TRBV12-3/TRBV12-4 CASNERDTDTQYF
TRBV20-1 CSAIPGAPQPQHF
TRBV5-1 CASSLVPAGPSYNEQFF
TRBV6-1 CASGRTGAINNSGNTIYF
TRBV30 CAWSVSGEQYF
TRBV12-3/TRBV12-4 CASSQTGVSLKQYF
TRBV30 CAWHKGYEQYF
TRBV29-1 CSVHPGTGFIGAFF
TRBV6-2/TRBV6-3 CASRHPDTEAFF
TRBV9 CASSMDGRTDTQYF
TRBV6-5 CASSYDAGRYEQYF
TRBV12-3/TRBV12-4 CASSPQPYYEQYF
TRBV7-3 CASSLKSGGSYNEQFF
TRBV5-1 CASRTGSGEYGYTF
TRBV14 CASSSRGWAQYF
TRBV7-6 CASSDRFKPGQDTDTQYF
TRBV20-1 CSGGLGYEQYF
TRBV12-3/TRBV12-4 CASRPRGDTQYF
TRBV7-8 CASSPKRAKNTEAFF
TRBV13 CASGLGAGGPPNEQFF
TRBV18 CASSPIGVSDTQYF
TRBV2 CASSTGSWGYNEQFF
TRBV20-1 CSAGRGATQETQYF
TRBV5-1 CASIGVDKREQYF
TRBV27 CASSLRSLNNSPLHF
TRBV19 CASSMNPVGSNQPQHF
TRBV29-1 CSGRRGTDTQYF
TRBV4-2 CASSLIRGGANVLTF
TRBV12-3/TRBV12-4 CASSLFEGVGYTF
TRBV24-1 CATSDDKSSYEQYF
TRBV20-1 CSAWTSGSHEQYF
TRBV6-6 CASSYPEDRGETQYF
TRBV12-3/TRBV12-4 CASSLDRVNTEAFF
TRBV6-2/TRBV6-3 CASSYPPTAKRQPQHF
TRBV5-1 CASGRDKGQHQFF
TRBV5-1 CASSYHGGLYNEQFF
TRBV20-1 CSARGSGLAGGPQYF
TRBV18 CASSLGRNRPQYF
TRBV5-5 CASSLGAGTNTGELFF
TRBV4-2 CASSQVLGGGQPQHF
TRBV5-1 CASSSGGRLNTEAFF
TRBV7-6 CASSRTGDTEAFF
TRBV5-6 CASSLDGFSTDTQYF
TRBV6-2/TRBV6-3 CASSYTRVNQPQHF
TRBV12-3/TRBV12-4 CASIANRGSGNTIYF
TRBV10-2 CASRRGYPSNQPQHF
TRBV3-1 CASSQDLIQGYRNEQYF
TRBV20-1 CSAPGLAGPRAYEQYF
TRBV6-6 CASGGRGDIYEQYF
TRBV9 CASSVGQPTTQETQYF
TRBV14 CASSQIPGQGLFF